This T cell receptor (beta chain) stems from a study of blood T cell repertoires in COVID-19. Across the whole study: Specimens from acute and convalescent COVID-19 originated in the United States, Italy and Spain.

This CDR3 has 16 amino acids. Trimming at V came to 2 bases and at J to 0 bases, leaving 7 bases not matched to a gene. Germline CDR1 is GTSNPN and CDR2 is SVGIG (reference sequence). Study processing details: Estimated nucleated cell counts came from reference gene primer amplification. Profiled with immunoSEQ multiplex PCR; TCRdb holds only in-frame clones, not every one. V, J and clone size are taken as reported in that table, and D and trimming were inferred from the DNA itself. The table lists around 70,000 clones, 90% of them singletons. This receptor was identified in a man aged 50 to 59 with acute or convalescent COVID-19. V usage is TRBV30 and J usage is TRBJ1-3; 7 nucleotides line up with TRBD1. The sequencing sample was made of peripheral blood. CDR3 loop: CAWSQQGSASGNTIYF. In DNA, the CDR3 is TGTGCCTGGAGTCAACAGGGGTCGGCCTCTGGAAACACCATATATTTT.